This T cell receptor beta chain is from a study of blood T cell repertoires in COVID-19. A remark on this clone: The sample has other DNA sequences that encode this CDR3 too.

With 2 bases removed from V and 1 base from J, the gap between germline ends came to 6 bases. This CDR3 spans 14 amino acids. Germline-derived CDR1 and CDR2 are MNHEY and SMNVEV (reference sequence). Profiled with immunoSEQ multiplex PCR; TCRdb holds only in-frame clones, not every one. The sample has a few hundred thousand clones; over 75% are singletons. The sample taken for sequencing was PBMCs or T cells enriched from blood (not recorded which). This chain joins TRBV27 and TRBJ1-3, with no clear D. The clonotype comes from a man in his forties in a cohort exposed to, infected with or recovered from COVID-19 (not recorded which). The CDR3 bases are TGTGCCAGCAGTTTACGGGGATCTGGAAACACCATATATTTT. It translates to CASSLRGSGNTIYF.